Listed here are 24 T cell receptor beta chains from one sample, sequenced in a study of spatial heterogeneity in lung cancer. Noted time point: sample taken at primary tumor resection. Whole RNA came from tumor, nontumor lung or frozen PBMC and was sequenced without being sorted. MiXCR was run by TCRdb on the 5' RACE reads, yielding one entry per CDR3 protein. This sample yields roughly 48,000 distinct CDR3 sequences, of which 5.3% are seen a single time; around 10% belongs to the top ten. The material sequenced was PBMCs, taken at surgery. Every receptor here comes from a male donor with early-stage non-small cell lung cancer.

The sample holds many counts of this clonotype. J is TRBJ2-3 and V is TRBV20-1; 9 bases line up with TRBD2. CDR3 length: 15 residues. Trimming took 8 bases from V and 1 from J; bases not matched to a gene: 10. Germline CDR1 DFQATT, CDR2 SNEGSKA (reference sequence). CDR3 sequence reads: CSRLAGKGGTDTQYF. CDR3 bases: TGCAGTCGGCTAGCGGGAAAGGGGGGCACAGATACGCAGTATTTT.

The chain uses TRBV5-1 and TRBJ2-5; D is unclear. The CDR3 spans 13 residues. V was trimmed by 4 bases and J by 6 bases, leaving 13 bases between them. Per germline, CDR1 SGHRS and CDR2 YFSETQ. Here the CDR3 reads CASSPIHGKTQYF. The CDR3 DNA is TGCGCCAGCAGCCCGATCCATGGAAAGACCCAGTACTTC.

The table lists this clonotype with many counts. This chain uses TRBV14 with TRBJ2-3, with TRBD2 identical over 7 bases. The CDR3 consists of 15 residues. Unmatched junction bases numbered 6, after V lost 4 bases and J lost 2 bases. CDR1 is SGHDN, CDR2 FVKESK, per germline. CDR3 in amino acids: CASSLKLASTDTQYF. The CDR3 DNA sequence: TGTGCCAGCAGCCTTAAACTAGCGTCCACAGATACGCAGTATTTT.

In its sample, this clonotype was seen a few times. The chain is built from TRBV20-1 and TRBJ2-1; a possible D gene is TRBD2 (7 bases). The germline gives CDR1 DFQATT, CDR2 SNEGSKA (reference sequence). This CDR3 region has 15 residues. V was trimmed by 1 base and J by 0 bases, leaving 10 bases between them. As DNA, the CDR3 is TGCAGTGCTAGAGGAGGGGGGGACTCCTACAATGAGCAGTTCTTC. Protein sequence: CSARGGGDSYNEQFF.

This clonotype was found many times. V gene TRBV27 combines with J gene TRBJ2-5; D remains ambiguous. The CDR3 is 11 amino acids. Per the germline V gene, CDR1 is MNHEY and CDR2 is SMNVEV (reference sequence). Trimming removed 8 bases at V and 0 bases at J, with 4 bases between. The CDR3 DNA reads as TGTGCCAGCGGACACCAAGAGACCCAGTACTTC. It is translated as CASGHQETQYF.

This clonotype has at least ten counts. The CDR3 sequence: CATLGGSTDTQYF. The CDR3 DNA reads TGTGCCACCCTCGGCGGGAGCACAGATACGCAGTATTTT. J is TRBJ2-3 and V is TRBV10-3; D is possibly TRBD2 (5 bases). The V and J ends lost 10 bases and 0 bases respectively, with 11 bases between them. The CDR3 loop spans 13 amino acids. CDR1 is ENHRY and CDR2 is SYGVKD in the germline V gene.

The sample holds many counts of this clonotype. The chain carries TRBV4-1 and TRBJ1-1; D gene uncertain. Trimming stripped 0 bases from V and 5 bases from J, with 13 bases between. The CDR3 spans 15 residues. Germline CDR1 and CDR2: MGHRA and YSYEKL. CDR3 DNA sequence: TGCGCCAGCAGCCAAGAACCCCTCCACGGGACTGAAGCTTTCTTT. Encoded protein: CASSQEPLHGTEAFF.

The chain couples TRBV20-1 to TRBJ2-1, with D possibly TRBD2 on 7 matching bases. CDR3 length equals 13 residues. The germline CDR1 and CDR2 sequences are DFQATT and SNEGSKA (reference sequence). Trimming took off 8 bases at V and 6 bases at J, with 17 bases between the two ends. As DNA, the CDR3 is TGCAGTCCCAAGGGGGGGGCCGCCAATGAGCAGTTCTTC. Translation gives CSPKGGAANEQFF.

V and J are TRBV20-1 and TRBJ2-3, with D possibly being TRBD2 (6 bases). V gave up 0 bases and J gave up 2 bases, with 12 bases separating them. This CDR3 has 15 amino acids. The germline CDR1 and CDR2 sequences are DFQATT and SNEGSKA (reference sequence). CDR3 in DNA: TGCAGTGCTAGAGATTTTAGCGGCTACACAGATACGCAGTATTTT. It encodes CSARDFSGYTDTQYF.

At least ten counts were recorded for this clonotype. This sequence joins TRBV13 and TRBJ2-7; the match to TRBD1 covers 7 bases. CDR3 length: 14 residues. V shed 3 bases and J 2 bases; nucleotides not matched to a gene: 4. Per germline, CDR1 PRHDT and CDR2 FYEKMQ (reference sequence). This CDR3 is CASSLRGGPYEQYF. The CDR3, as DNA: TGTGCCAGCAGCTTGAGAGGGGGCCCCTACGAGCAGTACTTC. Together with reference TRBV13 and TRBJ2-7, the CDR3 gives the full variable domain: AAGVIQSPRHLIKEKRETATLKCYPIPRHDTVYWYQQGPGQDPQFLISFYEKMQSDKGSIPDRFSAQQFSDYHSELNMSSLELGDSALYFCASSLRGGPYEQYFGPGTRLTVT.

This clonotype showed up many times. V is TRBV12-3 or TRBV12-4 and J is TRBJ1-2; possibly TRBD1 for D (6 bases). The CDR3 is 12 amino acids. V was shortened by 8 bases and J by 2 bases, with 9 bases between the two germline ends. The CDR3 DNA is TGTGCCAGCCAGGACAGAAACTATGGCTACACCTTC. Translation gives CASQDRNYGYTF.

This clonotype was picked up many times. The CDR3 here is CSARRAAGGRETQYF. The CDR3 region has the DNA TGCAGTGCTCGGAGGGCGGCGGGAGGCCGAGAGACCCAGTACTTC. The chain has TRBV20-1 and TRBJ2-5, with 8 positions matching TRBD2. This CDR3 spans 15 amino acids. CDR1 and CDR2 (germline): DFQATT, SNEGSKA (reference sequence). The trim removed 5 bases at V and 4 bases at J, leaving 12 bases unmatched.

This clonotype appeared many times. The chain joins TRBV20-1 to TRBJ2-1; tentative D call: TRBD2 (6 bases). This CDR3 is 15 amino acids long. V was trimmed by 2 bases and J by 7 bases, leaving 18 bases between them. Germline assignment: CDR1 DFQATT and CDR2 SNEGSKA (reference sequence). The CDR3 region has the DNA TGCAGTGCTAGACACTCTTTGACGGGGGAGAATGAGCAGTTCTTC. Amino acids: CSARHSLTGENEQFF.

This clonotype was found many times. This sequence joins TRBV5-1 and TRBJ2-7, with D possibly being TRBD1 or TRBD2 (5 bases each). The V end lost 2 bases, the J end lost 0 bases, and 9 bases lay between the germline ends. This CDR3 is built from 14 residues. The V gene's germline CDR1 is SGHRS and CDR2 YFSETQ. CDR3 sequence (DNA): TGCGCCAGCAGCTTTCAGGGACCCTCCTACGAGCAGTACTTC. Its protein product is CASSFQGPSYEQYF.

This clonotype was observed many times. This chain joins TRBV13 and TRBJ2-4; 7 bases fit TRBD1. Germline CDR1 is PRHDT and CDR2 is FYEKMQ (reference sequence). The J segment lost 4 bases and the V segment lost 4 bases, leaving 4 bases of the junction unmatched. The CDR3 has 14 residues. The CDR3 DNA reads as TGTGCCAGCAGCTCAAGACAGGGAAAAAACATTCAGTACTTC. This sequence encodes CASSSRQGKNIQYF.

V usage is TRBV19 and J usage is TRBJ2-7; 7 bases line up with TRBD1. The length of the CDR3 is 16 residues. Germline V gives CDR1 LNHDA, CDR2 SQIVND (reference sequence). J gave up 1 base and V 2 bases, and 8 bases lay outside the gene matches. The CDR3 nucleotides read TGTGCCAGTAGTATAACAACAGGGGCAGGATCCTACGAGCAGTACTTC. Protein sequence: CASSITTGAGSYEQYF. The complete variable domain, with remaining parts taken from reference TRBV19 and TRBJ2-7, reads DGGITQSPKYLFRKEGQNVTLSCEQNLNHDAMYWYRQDPGQGLRLIYYSQIVNDFQKGDIAEGYSVSREKKESFPLTVTSAQKNPTAFYLCASSITTGAGSYEQYFGPGTRLTVT.

This clonotype was seen repeatedly, ten times or more. The chain employs TRBV6-1 and TRBJ1-5; a weak D match, TRBD1 (5 bases). The germline gives CDR1 MNHNS, CDR2 SASEGT. Trimming pared 6 bases from V and 7 bases from J, leaving 13 bases between. The CDR3 sequence is 13 residues long. In DNA, the CDR3 is TGTGCCAGCAGCGGGACTGGGAGGCAGCCCCAGCATTTT. Encoded protein: CASSGTGRQPQHF.

This clonotype was observed at least ten times. This chain joins TRBV19 and TRBJ2-7; 7 bases agree with TRBD1. This CDR3 contains 14 residues. Germline trimming cut 2 bases from V and 2 bases from J; bases unmatched to any gene: 3. The germline CDR1 and CDR2 sequences are LNHDA and SQIVND (reference sequence). The CDR3 coding sequence is TGTGCCAGTAGTATAAGGGACAGAACCTACGAGCAGTACTTC. Translating it yields CASSIRDRTYEQYF.

The chain couples TRBV7-9 to TRBJ1-2; D not certain. This CDR3 region has 15 residues. Germline V gives CDR1 SEHNR, CDR2 FQNEAQ (reference sequence). V gave up 0 bases and J gave up 4 bases, with 12 bases separating them. The CDR3 region is CASSLAQRPPYGYTF. CDR3 bases: TGTGCCAGCAGCTTAGCGCAGAGACCACCCTATGGCTACACCTTC. Based on the CDR3 plus reference TRBV7-9 and TRBJ1-2, the full variable domain is DTGVSQNPRHKITKRGQNVTFRCDPISEHNRLYWYRQTLGQGPEFLTYFQNEAQLEKSRLLSDRFSAERPKGSFSTLEIQRTEQGDSAMYLCASSLAQRPPYGYTFGSGTRLTVV.

The chain joins TRBV6-1 to TRBJ2-6; D is perhaps TRBD2 (5 bases). The CDR3 has 15 residues. The germline V and J ends were trimmed by 10 bases and 2 bases, with 15 bases remaining between them. Germline V gene data show CDR1 as MNHNS and CDR2 as SASEGT. The CDR3 here is CATRPGETGANVLTF. CDR3 sequence (DNA): TGTGCCACCCGCCCCGGGGAAACTGGGGCCAACGTCCTGACTTTC.

This clonotype was observed many times. This chain joins TRBV6-1 and TRBJ1-5; possible D gene TRBD1, 5 bases. Germline CDR1 and CDR2: MNHNS and SASEGT. The CDR3 is 13 amino acids. Between the trimmed V and J ends, which lost 7 bases and 10 bases, there was a span of 17 bases. CDR3 in amino acids: CASNSGGREPQHF. The CDR3 nucleotides are TGTGCCAGCAATTCCGGGGGTAGGGAACCCCAGCATTTT.

In this sample, this clonotype turned up a few times. The CDR3 here is CASSYDGQGIGTNTEAFF. CDR3 in DNA: TGTGCCAGCAGTTACGACGGACAGGGGATTGGGACAAACACTGAAGCTTTCTTT. The chain couples TRBV6-5 to TRBJ1-1, with 9 nucleotides matching TRBD1. CDR1 is MNHEY, CDR2 SVGAGI, per germline. Trimming took 2 bases from V and 2 from J; bases not matched to a gene: 12. The CDR3 sequence is 18 residues long.

In its sample, this clonotype was seen many times. The chain recombines TRBV3-1 with TRBJ2-7, with TRBD1 as a possible D gene (6 bases). The ends were cut back, 4 bases at V and 7 bases at J, with 8 bases in the middle. The CDR3 totals 11 residues. Germline V CDR1 and CDR2: LGHDT, YNNKEL (reference sequence). The CDR3 DNA reads TGTGCCAGCAGCCGAGGACAGGAGCAGTACTTC. Translating gives CASSRGQEQYF.

This clonotype was counted at least ten times. This chain joins TRBV10-3 and TRBJ1-4, with unresolved D. Between the trimmed V and J ends, which lost 10 bases and 8 bases, there was a span of 17 bases. The CDR3 covers 13 residues. The germline V gene encodes CDR1 ENHRY and CDR2 SYGVKD. The CDR3 DNA sequence: TGTGCCAGTATGCGCAGTTTGGGGGAAAAACTGTTTTTT. Protein: CASMRSLGEKLFF.